These 6 T cell receptor beta chains originate from one sample sequenced in a study of CD8+CD57+ T cells in acquired aplastic anemia. TCR beta VDJ and CDR3 were profiled, and genomic DNA was the template. TCRdb fed the reads into MiXCR, producing one record per CDR3 protein. This sample has around 230,000 distinct CDR3 sequences; 61% occur once, and the top ten carry over 25%. Sequencing input: sorted CD4+, CD8+, or CD8+CD57+ T cells (not recorded which) from PBMCs. Receptor source: a human donor in good health.

Details on this clonotype: One junction end does not reproduce the germline sequence, and a read error may be involved. The chain combines TRBV4-2 with TRBJ2-2; possibly TRBD2 for D (5 bases). This CDR3 is 16 amino acids long. From germline, CDR1 is LGHNA and CDR2 YNFKEQ. CDR3 amino acids: CASSLTVGSRTGELFF. The DNA of the CDR3 is TGTGCCAGTAGCCTAACCGTTGGGAGCCGAACCGGGGAGCTGTTTTTT.

CDR3 loop: CASSLGWDREIADTQYF. DNA for the CDR3: TGTGCCAGCAGCTTGGGATGGGACAGGGAAATTGCAGATACGCAGTATTTT. This chain links TRBV7-2 with TRBJ2-3, with TRBD1 identical over 9 bases. The CDR3 runs to 17 residues. The germline V gene encodes CDR1 SGHTA and CDR2 FQGNSA. V dropped 3 bases and J dropped 4; count of bases not matched to a gene: 11.

The chain couples TRBV25-1 to TRBJ1-3; 7 bases fit TRBD1. The CDR3 runs 17 residues. Germline-derived CDR1 and CDR2 are MGHDK and SYGVNS. V shed 2 bases, J shed 4 bases, and the junction held 11 bases outside the gene matches. CDR3 amino acids: CASSELGSRGSGNTIYF. For the CDR3, the DNA is TGTGCCAGCAGTGAACTGGGGAGCAGGGGGTCAGGAAACACCATATATTTT.

The genes are TRBV6-4 and TRBJ2-1, with D possibly being TRBD1 or TRBD2 (5 bases each). The CDR3 has 13 residues. Between the trimmed V and J ends, which lost 4 bases and 7 bases, there was a span of 11 bases. Germline V gene sequence: CDR1 MRHNA, CDR2 SNTAGT. CDR3 amino acids: CASSVGAHNEQFF. CDR3 DNA: TGTGCCAGCAGTGTCGGGGCCCATAATGAGCAGTTCTTC.

This clonotype was picked up many times. The chain carries TRBV6-5 and TRBJ2-2; TRBD1 matches at 7 bases. J gave up 9 bases and V 0 bases, and 7 bases lay outside the gene matches. The CDR3 has 15 residues. CDR1 and CDR2 (germline): MNHEY, SVGAGI. For the CDR3, the DNA is TGTGCCAGCAGTTACTCACAGGGGAGTCGTCGGGAGCTGTTTTTT. This gives the protein CASSYSQGSRRELFF.

The CDR3 coding sequence is TGTGCCAGCAGCCCGTTTCCCCTAGCTTTCTTT. Translating it yields CASSPFPLAFF. This chain links TRBV7-9 with TRBJ1-1; D gene ambiguous. The germline CDR1 and CDR2 sequences are SEHNR and FQNEAQ (reference sequence). V lost 5 bases to trimming and J lost 10 bases, with 11 bases between them. This CDR3 has 11 residues.